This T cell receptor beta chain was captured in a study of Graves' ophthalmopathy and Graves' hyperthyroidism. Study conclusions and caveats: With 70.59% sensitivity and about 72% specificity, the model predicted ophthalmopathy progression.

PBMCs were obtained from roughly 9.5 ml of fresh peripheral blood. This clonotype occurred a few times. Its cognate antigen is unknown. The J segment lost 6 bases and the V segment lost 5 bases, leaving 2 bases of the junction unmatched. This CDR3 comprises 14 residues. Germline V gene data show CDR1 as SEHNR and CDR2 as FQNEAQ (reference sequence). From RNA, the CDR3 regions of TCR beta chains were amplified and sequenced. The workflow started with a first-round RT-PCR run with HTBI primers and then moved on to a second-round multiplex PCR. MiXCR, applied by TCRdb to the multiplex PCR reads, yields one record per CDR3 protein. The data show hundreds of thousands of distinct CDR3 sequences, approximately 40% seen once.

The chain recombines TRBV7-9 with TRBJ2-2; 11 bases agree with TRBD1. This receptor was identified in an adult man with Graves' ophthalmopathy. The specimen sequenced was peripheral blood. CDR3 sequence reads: CASSRTGGSGELFF. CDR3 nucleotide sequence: TGTGCCAGCAGCAGGACAGGGGGCTCCGGGGAGCTGTTTTTT.